This entry features one T cell receptor beta chain sequence. As originally analysed: Reference gene primer amplification yielded estimated nucleated cell counts. Only in-frame clones appear in the TCRdb table, and some are missing; sequencing was by immunoSEQ multiplex PCR. Clone size and V and J calls were adopted from that table, with D and trimming inferred from the DNA. The sample shows about 170,000 clones, about 88% of them seen only once. This CDR3 spans 11 amino acids. V was shortened by 3 bases and J by 4 bases, with 4 bases between the two germline ends. Recovered Cohort 3 donors showed two negative PCRs, clearance, or symptom resolution. These data originate in a study of blood T cell repertoires in COVID-19. Study in general: From T cells, B-cell-depleted T cells, or PBMCs came the material, which was cDNA or gDNA.

The receptor's source is a woman younger than 35 who had recovered from COVID-19. What was sequenced was PBMCs or T cells enriched from blood (not recorded which). This chain uses TRBV12-3 or TRBV12-4 with TRBJ2-7, with no clear D. CDR3 sequence reads: CASSFGYEQYF. The DNA for the CDR3 is TGTGCCAGCAGTTTCGGTTACGAGCAGTACTTC.